Shown below are 9 T cell receptor beta chains from a single sample sequenced in a study of blood T cell repertoires in COVID-19. The protocol was immunoSEQ multiplex PCR, while the TCRdb copy is restricted to in-frame clones and leaves out a portion. The data show under 350,000 clones, 65% to 90% seen once. What was sequenced was PBMCs or T cells enriched from blood (not recorded which). The source is a woman between 35 and 50 years old with acute COVID-19.

The gene calls are TRBV5-1 and TRBJ2-3; 8 nucleotides line up with TRBD2. From germline, CDR1 is SGHRS and CDR2 YFSETQ. This CDR3 has 16 residues. V lost 1 base and J lost 2; bases outside the gene matches: 6. CDR3 amino acids: CASSLYGGAATDTQYF. The DNA of the CDR3 is TGCGCCAGCAGCTTGTACGGGGGGGCTGCCACAGATACGCAGTATTTT.

The chain has TRBV7-2 and TRBJ1-4; 10 bases agree with TRBD1. The CDR3 spans 15 residues. Germline values: CDR1 SGHTA, CDR2 FQGNSA. The V and J ends lost 4 bases and 7 bases, in that order; junction bases with no gene match: 6. CDR3 coding DNA: TGTGCCAGCAGCTATACTGGGACAGGGGTTGAAAAACTGTTTTTT. Translation: CASSYTGTGVEKLFF.

The chain couples TRBV5-1 to TRBJ2-7; 13 bases map to TRBD2. V was pared by 0 bases and J by 9 bases, with 6 bases of the junction left unmatched. This CDR3 is built from 15 residues. Germline V gives CDR1 SGHRS, CDR2 YFSETQ. CDR3 loop: CASSLGTSGSLRQYF. The CDR3 nucleotides read TGCGCCAGCAGCTTGGGGACTAGCGGGAGCCTCAGGCAGTACTTC.

The chain joins TRBV5-1 to TRBJ2-3; 9 bases align to TRBD2. Trimming removed 0 bases from V and 3 bases from J; junction bases left unmatched: 8. This CDR3 has 17 amino acids. The germline V gene encodes CDR1 SGHRS and CDR2 YFSETQ. The CDR3 coding sequence is TGCGCCAGCAGCTTGGCAGGCGGGGGGGCCGGTACAGATACGCAGTATTTT. Residues: CASSLAGGGAGTDTQYF.

V and J are TRBV7-7 and TRBJ2-2; 9 nucleotides align to TRBD2. Looked up from germline, CDR1 is SSHAT and CDR2 is FNYEAQ (reference sequence). Losses at the gene ends were 5 bases for V and 6 bases for J; bases not matched to a gene: 13. The CDR3 loop spans 17 amino acids. The CDR3 protein is CASSPSLSGGSPGELFF. DNA for the CDR3: TGTGCCAGCAGCCCCAGTTTGAGCGGGGGGAGTCCCGGGGAGCTGTTTTTT.

V is TRBV15 and J is TRBJ1-1; D is unclear. The CDR3 covers 13 residues. Trimming cost V 5 bases and J 6 bases, with 13 bases left between them. Germline V gene lookup returns CDR1 LNHNV and CDR2 YYDKDF (reference sequence). The CDR3 spells CATSGQWMAEAFF. In nucleotides, the CDR3 is TGTGCCACCAGCGGGCAGTGGATGGCTGAAGCTTTCTTT.

This clone has just one count. CDR3 coding DNA: TGTGCCAGCTCACCCTATAGCGGGAGGACCTACGAGCAGTACTTC. Encoded protein: CASSPYSGRTYEQYF. The chain joins TRBV18 to TRBJ2-7; 10 bases line up with TRBD2. There are 15 residues in the CDR3. In germline, CDR1 is KGHSH, CDR2 LQKENI. Unmatched junction bases numbered 4, after V lost 3 bases and J lost 2 bases.

This clone is a singleton in its sample. V gene TRBV5-1 combines with J gene TRBJ2-5, with D possibly matching TRBD1 (6 bases). Trimming pared 2 bases from V and 2 bases from J, leaving 10 bases between. Germline V gene lookup returns CDR1 SGHRS and CDR2 YFSETQ. This CDR3 has 14 residues. The CDR3 DNA reads as TGCGCCAGCAGCTTATTTCAGGGGCAAGAGACCCAGTACTTC. Protein sequence: CASSLFQGQETQYF.

A single count supports this clone. The J gene is TRBJ2-3, the V gene TRBV7-3; maybe TRBD2 (7 bases). This CDR3 has 17 amino acids. Germline values: CDR1 SGHTA, CDR2 FQGTGA. V gave up 4 bases and J gave up 0 bases, with 17 bases separating them. The CDR3 bases are TGTGCCAGCAGCTATCGGGGAGGGACATCCAGCACAGATACGCAGTATTTT. Protein: CASSYRGGTSSTDTQYF.